Each of the 8 T cell receptor beta chains below was sequenced from the same sample in a study of blood T cell repertoires in COVID-19. The repertoire was sequenced with immunoSEQ multiplex PCR; TCRdb's copy has only in-frame clones and lacks some. The table has roughly 180,000 clones, 70% to 90% seen once; the top ten hold 2.5% to 3%. Material for sequencing was peripheral blood. These receptors came from a woman aged 25 to 39 with active or convalescent COVID-19.

The CDR3 nucleotides are TGTGCCAGCAGCACCCCTCGACAGATCACTGAAGCTTTCTTT. Translated: CASSTPRQITEAFF. The chain couples TRBV28 to TRBJ1-1, with D perhaps TRBD1 (5 bases). This CDR3 has 14 residues. Germline V gene lookup returns CDR1 MDHEN and CDR2 SYDVKM. Trimming took 6 bases from V and 4 from J, leaving 15 bases between them. Supplemented by reference TRBV28 and TRBJ1-1, the full variable domain reads DVKVTQSSRYLVKRTGEKVFLECVQDMDHENMFWYRQDPGLGLRLIYFSYDVKMKEKGDIPEGYSVSREKKERFSLILESASTNQTSMYLCASSTPRQITEAFFGQGTRLTVV.

The V gene is TRBV24-1, the J gene TRBJ2-5; TRBD2 might be the D (6 bases). This CDR3 has 13 residues. V was cut by 5 bases and J by 3 bases, with 9 bases left in between. Germline CDR1 KGHDR, CDR2 SFDVKD. The CDR3 is CATSVPGEETQYF. In nucleotides, the CDR3 is TGTGCCACCAGTGTTCCGGGAGAAGAGACCCAGTACTTC.

Worth noting for this clone: The same CDR3 is also encoded by other DNA sequences in this sample. As DNA, the CDR3 is TGTGCCAGTAGTACGGGGGGGAACACTGAAGCTTTCTTT. Encoded protein: CASSTGGNTEAFF. The rearrangement joins TRBV19 to TRBJ1-1; D might be TRBD1 (5 bases). Trimming left V 4 bases short and J 1 base short, with 7 bases between. Germline V CDR1 and CDR2: LNHDA, SQIVND (reference sequence). The CDR3 is 13 residues long.

The genes are TRBV19 and TRBJ2-1; D remains ambiguous. Germline-derived CDR1 and CDR2 are LNHDA and SQIVND (reference sequence). This CDR3 contains 12 residues. V was cut by 0 bases and J by 12 bases, with 9 bases left in between. For the CDR3, the DNA is TGTGCCAGTAGTATAGAAGGAACAGTGCAGTTCTTC. Its translation: CASSIEGTVQFF. The variable domain in full, with the rest retrieved from reference TRBV19 and TRBJ2-1, is DGGITQSPKYLFRKEGQNVTLSCEQNLNHDAMYWYRQDPGQGLRLIYYSQIVNDFQKGDIAEGYSVSREKKESFPLTVTSAQKNPTAFYLCASSIEGTVQFFGPGTRLTVL.

This rearrangement joins TRBV11-2 to TRBJ2-3, with TRBD2 matching over 11 bases. CDR1 and CDR2 (germline): SGHAT, FQNNGV. The CDR3 runs to 17 residues. Losses at the gene ends were 0 bases for V and 2 bases for J; bases not matched to a gene: 4. The CDR3 loop is CASSLEGLAGHTDTQYF. The CDR3 nucleotides are TGTGCCAGCAGCTTAGAAGGACTAGCGGGTCACACAGATACGCAGTATTTT. The full variable domain, its missing parts supplied by reference TRBV11-2 and TRBJ2-3, is EAGVAQSPRYKIIEKRQSVAFWCNPISGHATLYWYQQILGQGPKLLIQFQNNGVVDDSQLPKDRFSAERLKGVDSTLKIQPAKLEDSAVYLCASSLEGLAGHTDTQYFGPGTRLTVL.

This rearrangement joins TRBV19 to TRBJ1-2; 7 bases map to TRBD1. Germline-derived CDR1 and CDR2 are LNHDA and SQIVND (reference sequence). V was pared by 5 bases and J by 4 bases, with 10 bases of the junction left unmatched. The CDR3 contains 15 residues. CDR3 sequence (DNA): TGTGCCAGTAGTTCTACCCACGGACAGGTCTATGGCTACACCTTC. Amino acids: CASSSTHGQVYGYTF.

The chain uses TRBV5-5 and TRBJ1-6; D not certain. From germline, CDR1 is SGHKS and CDR2 YYEKEE (reference sequence). V was trimmed by 2 bases and J by 0 bases, leaving 12 bases between them. The CDR3 totals 17 residues. The chain's CDR3 is CASSFNSLFSYNSPLHF. As DNA, the CDR3 is TGTGCCAGCAGCTTTAACTCATTGTTCTCCTATAATTCACCCCTCCACTTT.

The chain combines TRBV28 with TRBJ1-3; D is undetermined. The ends were cut back, 5 bases at V and 2 bases at J, with 4 bases in the middle. The germline CDR1 and CDR2 sequences are MDHEN and SYDVKM. The CDR3 loop spans 12 amino acids. DNA for the CDR3: TGTGCCAGCAGTACAGCTGGAAACACCATATATTTT. Translated: CASSTAGNTIYF.